Each of the 5 T cell receptor beta chains below was sequenced from the same sample in a study of cytomegalovirus exposure and HLA in healthy donors. With 60 Vbeta and 13 Jbeta primers, the PCR was carried out. TCRdb keeps only in-frame clones here, not all; method: immunoSEQ multiplex PCR. The sample yields some 170,000 clones, around 79% seen once. What was sequenced was PBMCs. These receptors were taken from a middle-aged man in good health and CMV-seronegative.

CDR3 residues: CASSNDRVQAFF. CDR3 coding DNA: TGCGCCAGCAGCAACGACAGGGTGCAAGCTTTCTTT. V gene TRBV5-1 combines with J gene TRBJ1-1; 7 bases align to TRBD1. Trimming at V came to 4 bases and at J to 9 bases, leaving 6 bases not matched to a gene. This CDR3 spans 12 amino acids. Germline CDR1 and CDR2: SGHRS and YFSETQ.

The chain carries TRBV5-6 and TRBJ1-2, with D possibly matching TRBD1 (5 bases). Trimming removed 0 bases at V and 7 bases at J, with 19 bases between. Per germline, CDR1 SGHDT and CDR2 YYEEEE. CDR3 length: 16 amino acids. The CDR3 nucleotides are TGTGCCAGCAGCTTGGGCGGGGGTCTCAGTGGTGCTGGCTACACCTTC. Its protein product is CASSLGGGLSGAGYTF.

The genes are TRBV6-4 and TRBJ2-3; 12 bases are shared with TRBD1. Germline CDR1 reads MRHNA; CDR2 reads SNTAGT. The V and J ends lost 6 bases and 6 bases, in that order; junction bases with no gene match: 4. The CDR3 is 14 residues long. CDR3 in amino acids: CASSAGQGADTQYF. CDR3 bases: TGTGCCAGCAGCGCGGGACAGGGGGCTGATACGCAGTATTTT.

This sequence joins TRBV28 and TRBJ2-3, with D perhaps matching TRBD2 (7 bases). The CDR3 extends over 19 amino acids. Per the germline V gene, CDR1 is MDHEN and CDR2 is SYDVKM. V dropped 4 bases and J dropped 0 bases, with 23 bases sitting between them. In DNA form, the CDR3 reads TGTGCCAGCAGTTCTATCCCTGGCGGGAAGGGGGGGAGCACAGATACGCAGTATTTT. Protein product: CASSSIPGGKGGSTDTQYF.

This clone was seen only a few times. The chain joins TRBV11-3 to TRBJ2-1, with a weak D call TRBD1 (5 bases). This CDR3 has 14 residues. The germline V and J ends were trimmed by 3 bases and 5 bases, with 11 bases remaining between them. The germline gives CDR1 SGHNT, CDR2 YENEEA. CDR3 sequence: CASSLGRANNEQFF. The CDR3 coding sequence is TGTGCCAGCAGCTTGGGCAGGGCGAACAATGAGCAGTTCTTC.